This TCR beta chain derives from a study of cytomegalovirus exposure and HLA in healthy donors. At the level of the study: An early data release held some 85 million unique TCRs from HLA-typed donors. Genetic ancestry analysis placed around four fifths of the roughly 400 donors that were genotyped in the Caucasian-associated cluster.

The CDR3 length is 11 residues. The ends were cut back, 5 bases at V and 7 bases at J, with 7 bases in the middle. Germline V gives CDR1 MGHDK, CDR2 SYGVNS. Broader study findings: The authors later linked a missense DCLRE1C variant to TCR beta V- and J-gene trimming. Segments of the TCR beta V type were, in most cases, productive about 87% or about 30% of the time in an earlier analysis.

As concerns this clone: As yet, its antigen is unknown.

The study ran its PCR with 60 Vbeta and 13 Jbeta primers. Assay: immunoSEQ multiplex PCR; the TCRdb copy retains only in-frame clones and omits some. This table holds 180,000 or so clones, about 80% found once. Source material: PBMCs. This chain links TRBV25-1 with TRBJ2-3, with D unresolved. The TCR was taken from a man aged 35-49 years in good health and CMV-seronegative. DNA for the CDR3: TGTGCCAGCAGTTTTTCTAATACGCAGTATTTT. This encodes CASSFSNTQYF.